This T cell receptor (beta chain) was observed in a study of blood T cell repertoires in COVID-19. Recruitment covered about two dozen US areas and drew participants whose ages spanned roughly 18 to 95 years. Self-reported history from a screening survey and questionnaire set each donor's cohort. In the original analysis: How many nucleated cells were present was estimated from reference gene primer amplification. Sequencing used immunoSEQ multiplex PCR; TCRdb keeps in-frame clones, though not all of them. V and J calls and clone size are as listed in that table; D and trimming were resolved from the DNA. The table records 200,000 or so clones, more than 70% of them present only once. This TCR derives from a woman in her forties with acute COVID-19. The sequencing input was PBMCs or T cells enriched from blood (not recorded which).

The CDR3 loop is CASSLSGSSYNEQFF. CDR3 nucleotides: TGTGCCAGCAGCTTAAGCGGATCCTCCTACAATGAGCAGTTCTTC. This chain joins TRBV13 and TRBJ2-1; TRBD2 is a possible D gene (5 bases). The germline CDR1 and CDR2 sequences are PRHDT and FYEKMQ (reference sequence). V lost 2 bases and J lost 0, with 8 bases in between. The CDR3 consists of 15 residues. Together with reference TRBV13 and TRBJ2-1, the CDR3 gives the full variable domain: AAGVIQSPRHLIKEKRETATLKCYPIPRHDTVYWYQQGPGQDPQFLISFYEKMQSDKGSIPDRFSAQQFSDYHSELNMSSLELGDSALYFCASSLSGSSYNEQFFGPGTRLTVL.